This T cell receptor (beta chain) was identified in a study of post-analysis software for immune sequencing data. Study background: Some patients lacked subtype; others had relapsing-remitting, secondary progressive or progressive-relapsing disease.

In the case of this clonotype: Antigen specificity is unknown.

Points from the study as a whole: Batch-mates among the samples co-clustered strongly by F measure. The study found significantly lower normalized Chao1 diversity in multiple sclerosis patients than in controls. There were roughly five TRBV segments more frequent in patients than controls, and TRBV5-6, TRBV5-1 and TRBV20-1 were among them.

TCR beta libraries were prepared from cDNA with unique molecular identifiers. T cells numbering roughly 1 to 11 million yielded cDNA molecules that totaled about 500,000. Via MiXCR, TCRdb re-called the PCR reads, giving one row per CDR3 protein. The sample holds under 900,000 distinct CDR3 sequences, approximately 57% seen once. V gave up 6 bases and J gave up 5 bases, with 20 bases separating them. This CDR3 is built from 16 residues. The source material was blood. The chain combines TRBV12-3 or TRBV12-4 with TRBJ2-1, with D perhaps matching TRBD1 or TRBD2 (5 bases each). The clonotype originates from a girl between 5 and 17 years old with multiple sclerosis. The CDR3 region is CASSPPFRDLNNEQFF. The CDR3 DNA reads TGTGCCAGCAGCCCTCCTTTCCGGGACCTAAACAATGAGCAGTTCTTC.